Described below is a single TCR beta chain sequence and its context. This entry comes from a study of cytomegalovirus exposure and HLA in healthy donors. A multiplex PCR was run with 60 Vbeta primers and 13 Jbeta primers. Only in-frame clones appear in the TCRdb table, and some are missing; sequencing was by immunoSEQ multiplex PCR. The table records 200,000 to 250,000 clones, roughly 79% of them present only once. The CDR3 spans 15 residues. CDR1 and CDR2 from the germline V gene are SGHRS and YFSETQ. V lost 4 bases and J lost 2; bases outside the gene matches: 8. The chain carries TRBV5-1 and TRBJ1-1, with 7 positions matching TRBD1. This sequence originates from a woman between 40 and 50 years old in good health and CMV-seronegative. Sequenced input: PBMCs. CDR3 region: CASSISGGLNTEAFF. The CDR3 region has the DNA TGCGCCAGCAGCATCTCAGGGGGTTTAAACACTGAAGCTTTCTTT.